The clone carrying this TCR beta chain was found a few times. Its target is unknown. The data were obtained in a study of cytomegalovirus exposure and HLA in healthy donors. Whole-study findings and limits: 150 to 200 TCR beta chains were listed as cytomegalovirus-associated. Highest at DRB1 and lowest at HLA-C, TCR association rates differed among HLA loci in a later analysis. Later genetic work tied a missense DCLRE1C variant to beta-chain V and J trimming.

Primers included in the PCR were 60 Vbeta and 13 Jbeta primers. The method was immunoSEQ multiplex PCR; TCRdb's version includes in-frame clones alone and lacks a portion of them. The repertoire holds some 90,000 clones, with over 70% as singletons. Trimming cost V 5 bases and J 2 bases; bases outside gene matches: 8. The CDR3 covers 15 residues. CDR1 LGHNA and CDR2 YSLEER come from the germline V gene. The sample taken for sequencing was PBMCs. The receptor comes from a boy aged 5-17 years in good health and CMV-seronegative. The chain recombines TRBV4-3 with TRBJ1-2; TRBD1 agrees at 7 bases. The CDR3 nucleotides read TGCGCCAGCAGCGGGCAAACAGGGGTCAACTATGGCTACACCTTC. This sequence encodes CASSGQTGVNYGYTF.